The clone carrying this T cell receptor (beta chain) has more than one count but fewer than ten. This record belongs to a study of blood T cell repertoires in COVID-19. Study-wide background: T cells, B-cell-depleted T cells, or PBMCs supplied cDNA or gDNA.

CDR1 and CDR2 from the germline V gene are MNHEY and SVGAGI. This CDR3 has 15 amino acids. The V and J ends lost 6 bases and 7 bases, in that order; junction bases with no gene match: 10. Data came from immunoSEQ multiplex PCR; TCRdb stores just in-frame clones and leaves some out. Among 210,000 or so clones listed, about 83% were seen once. V usage is TRBV6-5 and J usage is TRBJ2-1, with 9 bases lining up with TRBD2. The TCR sequence derives from a woman aged 25 to 39 with COVID-19, enrolled during active disease. The sample comprised peripheral blood. CDR3 sequence: CASSQVGSGRNEQFF. CDR3 in DNA: TGTGCCAGCAGCCAGGTTGGTAGCGGGAGAAATGAGCAGTTCTTC.